This T cell receptor beta chain was sequenced for a study of blood T cell repertoires in COVID-19. Turning to the study itself: The study drew acute and convalescent COVID-19 samples from the United States, Italy and Spain. The cDNA or gDNA used as material had been derived from T cells, B-cell-depleted T cells, or PBMCs.

V gave up 4 bases and J gave up 4 bases; unmatched junction bases: 8. The germline V gene encodes CDR1 SGDLS and CDR2 YYNGEE. The CDR3 length is 15 residues. Under the authors' procedure: Estimates of nucleated cell counts were drawn from the amplification of reference gene primers. Profiling relied on immunoSEQ multiplex PCR, and the TCRdb table lists in-frame clones only, not all of them. V and J calls and clone size are those listed in that table; D and trimming were worked out from the DNA. The data show 150,000 to 200,000 clones, over 80% seen once. The age range of participants was about 18 to 95 years, with residence in 20 to 25 US areas.

This sequence was found in a woman aged 25 to 45 who had been exposed to COVID-19. The sample was PBMCs or T cells enriched from blood (not recorded which). The V call is TRBV9, the J call TRBJ2-1, with 7 bases lining up with TRBD2. CDR3: CASSPLGTKYNEQFF. For the CDR3, the DNA is TGTGCCAGCAGCCCGCTGGGGACTAAATACAATGAGCAGTTCTTC.